The present T cell receptor beta chain was sequenced within a study of immune evolution from preneoplasia to lung adenocarcinoma (dated by TCRdb to the early 2020s). Looking at the study overall: HLA loss of heterozygosity was observed in approximately 7%, 15% and 30% of AIS, MIA and ADC lesions, respectively, and was not observed in any AAH lesions. In total, the cohort included 50 to 60 patients with pulmonary nodules, all of whom underwent surgical resection. Resected precursor lesions (AAH, AIS, MIA) and invasive adenocarcinomas were each compared against paired morphologically normal lung tissue. POLYSOLVER was used to infer class I HLA alleles from exome data, and LOHHLA was used to detect allele-specific HLA loss. It was reported in the study that more than 85 samples were used for TCR sequencing. The sample size was set by how many specimens were available, not by a prior power calculation. Immune contexture across lung adenocarcinoma precursors and invasive adenocarcinoma was profiled using immune gene expression, TCR sequencing and multiplex immunofluorescence. The immune data were combined with whole exome sequencing and methylation data from the same cohort of nodules. The TCR sequencing data were obtained from about 47 patients. General findings and caveats noted by the study authors: Because every patient came from Japan and China, how well the results apply to Western populations was uncertain. Clonality was highest in normal lung, while later-stage lesions appeared to show lower clonality but higher T cell density and diversity. Top T cell clone frequencies were highest in normal lung and appeared to decrease progressively from AAH through AIS, MIA and invasive adenocarcinoma. The findings rested on association rather than direct causation, and larger cohorts with long-term follow-up and longitudinal biopsies were considered necessary. T cell clonality was highest in KRAS-mutant nodules compared with EGFR-mutant or double wild-type lesions.

Patients underwent resection in Japan or China between about 2014 and 2017. Histologic diagnosis of each case was confirmed independently by two lung cancer pathologists on H&E slides. For nucleic acid extraction, premalignant or tumor cells were enriched by macro-dissection following pathologic assessment. DNA was isolated from FFPE tissue using the AllPrep DNA/RNA FFPE Kit. TCR beta CDR3 regions were sequenced from DNA using the immunoSEQ hsTCRbeta Kit. As for how the authors treated the data: The ImmunoSEQ Analyzer was used to analyse the TCR sequencing data. T cell clonality was defined as 1 minus Pielou's evenness, as computed on productive rearrangements. To measure T cell diversity, the inverse Simpson index was applied to productive templates. T cell density was defined as TCR beta template counts normalized to usable DNA, with usable DNA estimated by amplifying and sequencing housekeeping genes. TCR metrics were compared across histologic stages using two-sided Kruskal-Wallis tests. The immuneACCESS repertoire file appears here via TCRdb, limited to in-frame rearrangements. These files lack a portion of the clones; in checked studies, under half of the deficit traces to unresolved V genes, and the cause of the others is not known. The V and J calls and clone size are taken from that table; D and trimming were inferred from the DNA. The sample table records tens of thousands of clones; roughly 68% of these occur just once. Approximately 6.2% of the sample belongs to the ten largest clones.

This clone has a handful of counts. This clone's antigen is unknown. No much larger clonotype is one base removed from it; base qualities were not supplied. The sequenced sample was FFPE invasive lung adenocarcinoma tissue. In the paper's terms, the cell subset or site label means: frankly invasive lung adenocarcinoma (ADC). The sequence was obtained from a person aged 55 to 75 with lung adenocarcinoma.

The bases read TGTGCCAGCAGGGCCCGGGTGACAGGGGCCTACGAGCAGTACTTC. Protein translation: CASRARVTGAYEQYF. The V and J genes are TRBV6-1 and TRBJ2-7; the junction holds 8 bases that match TRBD1. The V end gives up 6 bases and the J end 2 bases, leaving 9 bases in the junction not matched to a gene. The germline V gene encodes CDR1 MNHNS and CDR2 SASEGT. From cysteine to phenylalanine, the CDR3 is 15 amino acids long. Only the CDR3 region is kept as DNA, spanning 45 bases read in frame from base 1.